This TCR beta chain is drawn from a study of blood T cell repertoires in COVID-19. Study context: PBMCs, B-cell-depleted T cells, or T cells were the source of the cDNA or gDNA that made up the material.

Across under 25 US areas, participants ranged in age from 18 to 89 years. Self-reported history from a screening survey and questionnaire set each donor's cohort. V was cut by 5 bases and J by 0 bases, with 12 bases left in between. CDR3 size: 15 residues. Germline CDR1 SGDLS, CDR2 YYNGEE. The authors' processing: Researchers report that nucleated cell counts were estimated from reference gene primer amplification. Only in-frame clones appear in the TCRdb table, and some are missing; sequencing was by immunoSEQ multiplex PCR. V, J and clone size are taken as reported in that table, and D and trimming were inferred from the DNA itself. The sample has just over 250,000 clones; roughly 80% are singletons.

The TCR sequence derives from a man aged 25 to 40 with acute COVID-19. The sequenced sample was PBMCs or T cells enriched from blood (not recorded which). V usage is TRBV9 and J usage is TRBJ1-3, with D unresolved. The CDR3 DNA is TGTGCCAGCAGTCCAACAGTCCACTCTGGAAACACCATATATTTT. This codes for CASSPTVHSGNTIYF.